This TCR beta chain was captured by sequencing in a study of radiotherapy plus CTLA-4 blockade in lung cancer. As for the study in general: With 25% to 35% of patients having disease control, objective responses were seen in approximately 19%.

Using immunoSEQ multiplex PCR, the repertoire was profiled, and TCRdb retains in-frame clones only, with some absent. Among more than 60,000 clones listed, more than 70% were seen once. Ipilimumab-mediated CTLA-4 blockade plus focal radiation was given to patients having chemo-refractory metastatic non-small-cell lung cancer. General study points: There was expansion of tumor-derived TCR clones in blood after radiotherapy plus ipilimumab. Early blood T cell clone dynamics reportedly forecast response best, with interferon-beta.

This clone was found a few times. Its specificity is not known. V lost 0 bases to trimming and J lost 6 bases, with 8 bases between them. Germline V lookup: CDR1 MNHNY, CDR2 SVGAGI (reference sequence). This CDR3 contains 14 residues. The TCR sequence derives from a human donor with non-small cell lung cancer who had a complete response to radiotherapy plus ipilimumab. The chain employs TRBV6-6 and TRBJ2-2; D call uncertain. Specimen: peripheral blood, collected from a patient treated with radiotherapy plus ipilimumab. DNA for the CDR3: TGTGCCAGCAGTTACTCGAGTCTTTCCGGGGAGCTGTTTTTT. Encoded protein: CASSYSSLSGELFF.